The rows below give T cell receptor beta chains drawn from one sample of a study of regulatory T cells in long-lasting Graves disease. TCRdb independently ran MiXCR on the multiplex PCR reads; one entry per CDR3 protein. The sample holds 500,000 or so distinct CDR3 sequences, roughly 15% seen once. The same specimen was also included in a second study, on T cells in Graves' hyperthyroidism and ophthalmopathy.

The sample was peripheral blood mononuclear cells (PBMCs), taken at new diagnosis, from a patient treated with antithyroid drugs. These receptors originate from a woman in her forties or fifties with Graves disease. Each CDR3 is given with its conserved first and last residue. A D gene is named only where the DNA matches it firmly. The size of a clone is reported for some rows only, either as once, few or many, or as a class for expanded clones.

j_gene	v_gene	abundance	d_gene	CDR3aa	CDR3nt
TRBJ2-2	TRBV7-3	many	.	CASSLTTGNTGELFF	TGTGCCAGCAGCTTAACGACAGGGAACACCGGGGAGCTGTTTTTT
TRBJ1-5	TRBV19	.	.	CASSINSPAHQPQHF	TGTGCCAGTAGTATAAATTCGCCAGCCCATCAGCCCCAGCATTTT
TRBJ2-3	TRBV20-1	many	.	CSAPVSADTQYF	TGCAGTGCCCCCGTTTCGGCAGATACGCAGTATTTT
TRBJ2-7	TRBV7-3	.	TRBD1	CASSLKTGGSYEQYF	TGTGCCAGCAGCTTAAAAACAGGGGGCTCCTACGAGCAGTACTTC
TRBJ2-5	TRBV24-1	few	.	CATSDYDRDSQETQYF	TGTGCCACCAGTGACTACGACAGGGACTCCCAAGAGACCCAGTACTTC
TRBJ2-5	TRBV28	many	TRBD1	CASRDRQGPRETQYF	TGTGCCAGCAGAGATCGACAGGGTCCACGGGAGACCCAGTACTTC
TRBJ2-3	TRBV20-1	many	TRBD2	CSAESGTTQSTQYF	TGCAGTGCAGAAAGCGGGACTACACAGAGTACGCAGTATTTT
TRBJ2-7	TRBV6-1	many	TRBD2	CASRPWSGTQRKQYF	TGTGCCAGCAGACCATGGAGCGGGACCCAGCGTAAGCAGTACTTC
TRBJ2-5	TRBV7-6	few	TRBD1	CASSLWTGFMETQYF	TGTGCCAGCAGCCTTTGGACAGGGTTCATGGAGACCCAGTACTTC
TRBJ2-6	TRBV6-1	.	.	CASSSDNYSGANVLTF	TGTGCCAGCAGCTCGGACAACTACTCTGGGGCCAACGTCCTGACTTTC
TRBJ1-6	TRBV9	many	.	CASSGTRGSNSPLHF	TGTGCCAGCAGCGGTACCAGGGGATCCAATTCACCCCTCCACTTT
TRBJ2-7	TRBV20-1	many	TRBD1	CSAGGGTGEDEQYF	TGCAGTGCTGGAGGGGGGACAGGGGAAGACGAGCAGTACTTC
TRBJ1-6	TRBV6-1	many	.	CASSRRADSPLHF	TGTGCCAGCAGTCGGCGGGCCGATTCACCCCTCCACTTT
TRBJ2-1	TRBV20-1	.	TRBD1	CSGDRVYNEQFF	TGCAGTGGGGACAGAGTATACAATGAGCAGTTCTTC
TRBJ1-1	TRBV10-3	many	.	CAISVEGGTEAFF	TGTGCCATCAGTGTTGAGGGGGGAACTGAAGCTTTCTTT
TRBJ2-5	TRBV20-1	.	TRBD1	CSARATKRAGGWETQYF	TGCAGTGCTAGAGCCACAAAGCGGGCAGGGGGCTGGGAGACCCAGTACTTC
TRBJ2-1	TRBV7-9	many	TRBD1	CASRSGGNIINEQFF	TGTGCCAGCAGGTCAGGGGGTAACATCATCAATGAGCAGTTCTTC
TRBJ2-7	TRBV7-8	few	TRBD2	CASSPSGLEYEQYF	TGTGCCAGCAGCCCCTCGGGACTAGAGTACGAGCAGTACTTC
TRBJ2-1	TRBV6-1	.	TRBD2	CASSAVNMREGIYEQFF	TGTGCCAGCAGTGCCGTGAATATGAGGGAGGGAATATATGAGCAGTTCTTC
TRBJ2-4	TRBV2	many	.	CASSGRGNIQYF	TGTGCCAGCAGTGGGCGCGGAAACATTCAGTACTTC
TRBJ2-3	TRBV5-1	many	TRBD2	CASSLGTSGRMDTQYF	TGCGCCAGCAGCTTGGGGACTAGCGGGAGGATGGATACGCAGTATTTT
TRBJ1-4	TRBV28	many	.	CASSLVQGNEKLFF	TGTGCCAGCAGCCTCGTGCAGGGGAATGAAAAACTGTTTTTT
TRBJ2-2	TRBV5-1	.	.	CASSRNGGHNTGELFF	TGCGCCAGCAGCCGCAACGGGGGGCACAACACCGGGGAGCTGTTTTTT
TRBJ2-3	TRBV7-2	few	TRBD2	CASSPAELAGGNTQYF	TGTGCCAGCAGCCCAGCGGAGCTAGCGGGAGGGAATACGCAGTATTTT
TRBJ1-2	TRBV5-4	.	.	CASSLVDANYGYTF	TGTGCCAGCAGCTTGGTAGACGCTAACTATGGCTACACCTTC
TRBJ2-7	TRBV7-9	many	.	CASSSPGISYEQYF	TGTGCCAGCAGCTCCCCAGGGATCTCCTACGAGCAGTACTTC
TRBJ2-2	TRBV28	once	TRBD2	CASSLELLGGSKTGELFF	TGTGCCAGCAGTTTGGAACTTTTGGGCGGGAGCAAAACCGGGGAGCTGTTTTTT
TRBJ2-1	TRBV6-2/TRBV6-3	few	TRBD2	CASSYSLAGAEQFF	TGTGCCAGCAGTTACTCCCTAGCGGGGGCGGAGCAGTTCTTC
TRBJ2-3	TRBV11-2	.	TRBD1	CASSRDRGIPTLTDTQYF	TGCGCCAGCAGCCGGGACAGGGGAATCCCTACACTGACAGATACGCAGTATTTT
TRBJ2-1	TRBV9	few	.	CASSVGGHDGHNEQFF	TGTGCCAGCAGCGTAGGTGGGCACGACGGGCACAATGAGCAGTTCTTC
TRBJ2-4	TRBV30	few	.	CAWSAGSKNIQYF	TGTGCCTGGAGTGCGGGGTCCAAAAACATTCAGTACTTC
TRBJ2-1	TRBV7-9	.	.	CASSSTGGGDSGSSGYNEQFF	TGTGCCAGCAGCTCGACAGGGGGGGGGGATAGCGGGAGTTCGGGGTACAATGAGCAGTTCTTC
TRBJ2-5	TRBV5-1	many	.	CASSLLYGETQYF	TGCGCCAGCAGCTTGCTCTACGGAGAGACCCAGTACTTC
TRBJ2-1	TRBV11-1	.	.	CASSYLADSSYNEQFF	TGTGCCAGCAGCTATTTAGCGGATAGCTCCTACAATGAGCAGTTCTTC
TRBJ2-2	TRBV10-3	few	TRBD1	CAISEPFGTVNTGELFF	TGTGCCATCAGTGAGCCTTTTGGGACAGTGAACACCGGGGAGCTGTTTTTT
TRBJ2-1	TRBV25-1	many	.	CASSPTSSGADEQFF	TGTGCCAGCAGTCCGACTTCGTCAGGGGCAGATGAGCAGTTCTTC
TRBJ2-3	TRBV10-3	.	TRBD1	CAISRDRALGHTDTQYF	TGTGCCATCAGCCGGGACAGGGCGTTGGGGCACACAGATACGCAGTATTTT
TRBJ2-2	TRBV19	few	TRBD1	CATQQGYTGELFF	TGTGCCACCCAACAGGGGTACACCGGGGAGCTGTTTTTT
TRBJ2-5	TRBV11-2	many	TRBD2	CASSKTSGRDGETQYF	TGTGCCAGCAGCAAGACTAGCGGGAGGGACGGGGAGACCCAGTACTTC
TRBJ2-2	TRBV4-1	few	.	CASSQDESYLSGELFF	TGCGCCAGCAGCCAAGATGAGAGTTATCTGAGCGGGGAGCTGTTTTTT
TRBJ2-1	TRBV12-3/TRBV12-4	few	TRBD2	CASRPGLAVGQFF	TGTGCCAGCAGACCGGGACTAGCGGTCGGGCAGTTCTTC
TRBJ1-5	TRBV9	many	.	CASSADSYSNQPQHF	TGTGCCAGCAGCGCGGACTCCTATAGCAATCAGCCCCAGCATTTT
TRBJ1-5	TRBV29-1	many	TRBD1	CSVAVTGTGMEPQHF	TGCAGCGTTGCTGTTACCGGGACAGGGATGGAGCCCCAGCATTTT
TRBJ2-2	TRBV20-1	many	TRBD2	CSARGEGTGELFF	TGCAGTGCTAGGGGGGAGGGCACCGGGGAGCTGTTTTTT
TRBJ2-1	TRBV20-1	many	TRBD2	CSAAPGRREGGEQFF	TGCAGTGCAGCCCCGGGGCGGCGGGAGGGCGGTGAGCAGTTCTTC
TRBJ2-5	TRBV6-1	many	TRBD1	CASSENPGGETQYF	TGTGCCAGCAGTGAAAATCCAGGGGGAGAGACCCAGTACTTC
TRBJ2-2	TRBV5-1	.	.	CASSTGGLVAGELFF	TGCGCCAGCAGCACTGGGGGGTTGGTTGCCGGGGAGCTGTTTTTT
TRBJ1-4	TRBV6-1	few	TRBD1	CASRGTAINEKLFF	TGTGCCAGCAGGGGGACAGCAATTAATGAAAAACTGTTTTTT
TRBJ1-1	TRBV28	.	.	CASSFPRQNTEAFF	TGTGCCAGCAGTTTTCCCCGCCAAAACACTGAAGCTTTCTTT
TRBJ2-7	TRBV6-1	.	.	CASLVGGLYEQYF	TGTGCCAGCCTCGTGGGGGGTCTCTACGAGCAGTACTTC
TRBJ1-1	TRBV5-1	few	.	CASSLEDTEAFF	TGCGCCAGCAGCTTGGAAGACACTGAAGCTTTCTTT
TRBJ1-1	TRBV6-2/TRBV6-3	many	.	CASTPLSGSANTEAFF	TGTGCCAGCACCCCTTTGTCGGGGTCGGCGAACACTGAAGCTTTCTTT
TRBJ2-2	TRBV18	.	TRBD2	CASSDAGGPLTGELFF	TGTGCCAGCTCAGACGCGGGAGGGCCGCTCACCGGGGAGCTGTTTTTT
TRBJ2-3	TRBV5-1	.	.	CASSDHLEDTQYF	TGCGCCAGCAGCGATCACCTAGAGGATACGCAGTATTTT
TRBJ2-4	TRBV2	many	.	CASSSGERPNIQYF	TGTGCCAGCAGTTCGGGAGAGCGACCAAACATTCAGTACTTC
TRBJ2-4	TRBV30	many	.	CAWSVGGGDIQYF	TGTGCCTGGAGTGTAGGGGGGGGGGACATTCAGTACTTC
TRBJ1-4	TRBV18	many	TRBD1	CASSPFRDRGTEKLFF	TGTGCCAGCTCACCATTTCGGGACAGGGGGACTGAAAAACTGTTTTTT